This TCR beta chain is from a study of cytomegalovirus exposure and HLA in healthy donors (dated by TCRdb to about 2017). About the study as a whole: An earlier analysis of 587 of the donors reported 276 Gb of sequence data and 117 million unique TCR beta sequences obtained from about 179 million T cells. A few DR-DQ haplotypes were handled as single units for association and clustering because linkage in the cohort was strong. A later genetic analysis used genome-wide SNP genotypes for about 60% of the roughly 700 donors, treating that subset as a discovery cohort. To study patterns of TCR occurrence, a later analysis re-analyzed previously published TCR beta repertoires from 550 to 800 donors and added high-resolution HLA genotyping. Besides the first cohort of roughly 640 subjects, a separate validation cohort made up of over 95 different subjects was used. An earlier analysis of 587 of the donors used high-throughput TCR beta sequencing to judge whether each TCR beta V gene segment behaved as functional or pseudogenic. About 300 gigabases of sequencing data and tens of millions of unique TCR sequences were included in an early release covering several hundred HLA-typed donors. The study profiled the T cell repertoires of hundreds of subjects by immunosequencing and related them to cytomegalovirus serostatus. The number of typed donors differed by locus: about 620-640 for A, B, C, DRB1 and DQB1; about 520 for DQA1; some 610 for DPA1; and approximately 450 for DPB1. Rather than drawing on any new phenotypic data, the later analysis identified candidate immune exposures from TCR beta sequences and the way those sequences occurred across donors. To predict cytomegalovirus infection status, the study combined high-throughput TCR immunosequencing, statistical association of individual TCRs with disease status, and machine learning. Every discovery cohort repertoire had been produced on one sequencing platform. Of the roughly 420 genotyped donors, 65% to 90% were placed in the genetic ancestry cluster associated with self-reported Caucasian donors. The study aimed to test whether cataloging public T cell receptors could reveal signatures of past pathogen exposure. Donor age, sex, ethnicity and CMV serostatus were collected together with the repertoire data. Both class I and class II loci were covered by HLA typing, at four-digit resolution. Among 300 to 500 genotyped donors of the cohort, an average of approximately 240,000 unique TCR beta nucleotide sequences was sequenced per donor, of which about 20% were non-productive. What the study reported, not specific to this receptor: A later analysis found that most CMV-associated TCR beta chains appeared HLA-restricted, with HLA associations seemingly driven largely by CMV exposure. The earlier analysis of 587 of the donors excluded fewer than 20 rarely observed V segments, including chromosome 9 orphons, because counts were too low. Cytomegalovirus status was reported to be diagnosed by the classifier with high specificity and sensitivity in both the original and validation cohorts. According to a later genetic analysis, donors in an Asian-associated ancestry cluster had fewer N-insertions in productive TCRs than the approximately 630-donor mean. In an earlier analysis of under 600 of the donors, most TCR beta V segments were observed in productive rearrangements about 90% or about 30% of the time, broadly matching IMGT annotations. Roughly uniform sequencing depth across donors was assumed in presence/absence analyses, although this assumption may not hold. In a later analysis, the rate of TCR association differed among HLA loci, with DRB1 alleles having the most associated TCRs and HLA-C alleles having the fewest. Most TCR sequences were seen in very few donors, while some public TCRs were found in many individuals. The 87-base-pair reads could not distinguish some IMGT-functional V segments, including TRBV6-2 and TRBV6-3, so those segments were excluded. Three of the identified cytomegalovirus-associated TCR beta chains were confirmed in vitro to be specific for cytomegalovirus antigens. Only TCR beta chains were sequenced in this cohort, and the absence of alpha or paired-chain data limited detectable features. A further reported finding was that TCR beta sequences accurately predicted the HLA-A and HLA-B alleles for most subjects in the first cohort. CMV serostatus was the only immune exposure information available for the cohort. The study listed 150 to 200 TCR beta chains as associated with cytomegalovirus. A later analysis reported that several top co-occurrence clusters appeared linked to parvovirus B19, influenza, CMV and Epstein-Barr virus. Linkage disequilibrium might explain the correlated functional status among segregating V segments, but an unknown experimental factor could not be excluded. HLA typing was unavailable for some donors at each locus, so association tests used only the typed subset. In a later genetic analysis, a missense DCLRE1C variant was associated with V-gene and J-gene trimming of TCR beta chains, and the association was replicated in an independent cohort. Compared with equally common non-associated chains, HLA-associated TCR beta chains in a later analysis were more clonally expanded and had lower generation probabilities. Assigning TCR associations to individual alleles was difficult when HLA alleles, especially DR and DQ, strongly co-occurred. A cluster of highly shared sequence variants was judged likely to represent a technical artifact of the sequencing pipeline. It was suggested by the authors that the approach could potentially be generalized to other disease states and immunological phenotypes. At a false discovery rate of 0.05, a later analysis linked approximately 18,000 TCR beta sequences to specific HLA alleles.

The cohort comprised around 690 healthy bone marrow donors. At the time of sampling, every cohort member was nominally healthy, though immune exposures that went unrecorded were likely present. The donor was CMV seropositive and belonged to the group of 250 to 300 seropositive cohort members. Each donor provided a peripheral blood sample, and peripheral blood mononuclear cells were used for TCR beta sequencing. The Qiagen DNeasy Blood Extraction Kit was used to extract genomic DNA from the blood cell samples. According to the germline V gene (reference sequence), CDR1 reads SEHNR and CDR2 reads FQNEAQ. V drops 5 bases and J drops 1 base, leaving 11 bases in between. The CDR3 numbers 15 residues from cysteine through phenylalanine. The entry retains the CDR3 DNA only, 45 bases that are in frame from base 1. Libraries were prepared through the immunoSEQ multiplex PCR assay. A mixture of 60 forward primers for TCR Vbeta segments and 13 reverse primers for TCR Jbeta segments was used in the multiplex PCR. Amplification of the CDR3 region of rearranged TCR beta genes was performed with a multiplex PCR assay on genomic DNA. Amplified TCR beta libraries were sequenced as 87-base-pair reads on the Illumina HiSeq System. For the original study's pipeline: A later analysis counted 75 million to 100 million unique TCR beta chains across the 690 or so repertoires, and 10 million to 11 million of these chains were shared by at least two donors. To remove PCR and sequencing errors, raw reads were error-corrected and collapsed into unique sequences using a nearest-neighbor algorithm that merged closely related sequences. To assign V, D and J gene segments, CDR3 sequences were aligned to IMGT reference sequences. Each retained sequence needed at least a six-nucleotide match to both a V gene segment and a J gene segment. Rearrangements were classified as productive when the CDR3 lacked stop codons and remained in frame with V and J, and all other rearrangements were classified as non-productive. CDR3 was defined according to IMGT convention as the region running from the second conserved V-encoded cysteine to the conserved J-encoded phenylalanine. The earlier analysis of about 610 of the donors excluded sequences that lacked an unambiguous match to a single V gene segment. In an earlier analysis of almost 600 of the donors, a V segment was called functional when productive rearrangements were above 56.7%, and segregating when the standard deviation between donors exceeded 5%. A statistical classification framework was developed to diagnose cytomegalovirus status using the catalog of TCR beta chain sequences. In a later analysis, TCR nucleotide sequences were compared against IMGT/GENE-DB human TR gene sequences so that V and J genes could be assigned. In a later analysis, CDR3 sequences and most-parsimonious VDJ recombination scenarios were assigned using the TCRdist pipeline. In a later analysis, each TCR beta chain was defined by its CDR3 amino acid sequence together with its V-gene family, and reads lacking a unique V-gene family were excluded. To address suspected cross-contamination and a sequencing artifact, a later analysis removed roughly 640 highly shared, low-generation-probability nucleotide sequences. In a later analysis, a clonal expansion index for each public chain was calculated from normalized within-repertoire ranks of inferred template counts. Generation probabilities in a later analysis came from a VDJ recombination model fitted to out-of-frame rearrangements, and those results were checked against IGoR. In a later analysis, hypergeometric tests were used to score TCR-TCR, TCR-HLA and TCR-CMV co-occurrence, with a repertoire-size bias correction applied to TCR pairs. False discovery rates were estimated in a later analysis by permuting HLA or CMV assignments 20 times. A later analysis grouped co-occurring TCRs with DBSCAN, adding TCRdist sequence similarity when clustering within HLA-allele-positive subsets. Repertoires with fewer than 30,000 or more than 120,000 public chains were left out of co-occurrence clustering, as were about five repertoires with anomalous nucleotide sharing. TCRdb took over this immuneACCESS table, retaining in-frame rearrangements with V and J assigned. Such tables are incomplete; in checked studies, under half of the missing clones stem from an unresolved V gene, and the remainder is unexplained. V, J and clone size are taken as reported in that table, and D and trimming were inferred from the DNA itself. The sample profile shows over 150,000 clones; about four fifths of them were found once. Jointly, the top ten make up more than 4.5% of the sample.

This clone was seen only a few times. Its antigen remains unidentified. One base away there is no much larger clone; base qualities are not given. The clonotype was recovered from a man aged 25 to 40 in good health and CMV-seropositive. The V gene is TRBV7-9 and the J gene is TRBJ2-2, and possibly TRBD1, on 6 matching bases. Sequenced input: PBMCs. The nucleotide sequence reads TGTGCCAGCAGCACATCAGGGGTGAACACCGGGGAGCTGTTTTTT. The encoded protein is CASSTSGVNTGELFF. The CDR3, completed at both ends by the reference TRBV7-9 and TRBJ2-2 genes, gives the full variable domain DTGVSQNPRHKITKRGQNVTFRCDPISEHNRLYWYRQTLGQGPEFLTYFQNEAQLEKSRLLSDRFSAERPKGSFSTLEIQRTEQGDSAMYLCASSTSGVNTGELFFGEGSRLTVL.